This TCR beta chain was sequenced for a study of tumor and adjacent non-tumor tissue in lung cancer. About the study: The patients, roughly 10 men and 5 women, were roughly 30 to 85 with stage I to III disease.

As to this clonotype: One end of the junction varies from germline; a read error may be responsible.

Germline V gives CDR1 SGHDT, CDR2 YYEEEE. The CDR3 length is 14 residues. No cell sorting was done before RNA was extracted from the tissue. The library came from three nested PCR rounds adapted from ARM-PCR protocols. A single record per CDR3 protein comes from TCRdb applying MiXCR to the multiplex PCR reads. The table includes over 110,000 distinct CDR3 sequences, 66% detected once. The gene calls are TRBV5-6 and TRBJ1-1; a possible D gene is TRBD1 (6 bases). The sequence derives from a man aged 60-69 years with small cell lung cancer. Sequenced input: lung tumor tissue. CDR3 in DNA: TGTGTCAGCAGTGCAGGGGCGCGGGTCACTGAAGCTTTCTTT. This gives the protein CVSSAGARVTEAFF.